These 11 T cell receptor beta chains were sequenced from one sample in a study of blood T cell repertoires in COVID-19. TCRdb's table, derived via immunoSEQ multiplex PCR, lists solely in-frame clones and lacks some. This repertoire shows roughly 350,000 clones, 91% found once; its top ten account for 2.5% to 4%. Sequencing input: peripheral blood. All receptors come from a woman aged 18-29 years who had recovered from COVID-19.

The chain has TRBV3-1 (or the pseudogene TRBV3-2) and TRBJ2-7, with 9 bases identical to TRBD1. V was clipped by 3 bases and J by 0 bases; unmatched bases: 9. Germline-derived CDR1 and CDR2 are LGHDT and YNNKEL (reference sequence). The length of the CDR3 is 17 residues. In DNA form, the CDR3 reads TGTGCCAGCAGCCAGGACCCCGGGACAGGGACCTCCTACGAGCAGTACGTC. Translation: CASSQDPGTGTSYEQYV.

This chain links TRBV10-2 with TRBJ1-5, with D possibly being TRBD1 (6 bases). Trimming stripped 9 bases from V and 2 bases from J, with 8 bases between. This CDR3 is 12 amino acids long. Germline V gene lookup returns CDR1 WSHSY and CDR2 SAAADI. CDR3 sequence: CASRQGNQPQHF. DNA of the CDR3: TGCGCCAGTAGACAGGGCAATCAGCCCCAGCATTTT.

The genes are TRBV7-6 and TRBJ1-1; D is unresolved. Trimming left V 5 bases short and J 1 base short, with 11 bases between. Germline V CDR1 and CDR2: SGHVS, FNYEAQ. There are 14 residues in the CDR3. The CDR3 nucleotides are TGTGCCAGCAGCCCCCGGGGAGCGAACACTGAAGCTTTCTTT. This gives the protein CASSPRGANTEAFF.

The V and J genes are TRBV7-2 and TRBJ2-1; tentative D call: TRBD2 (6 bases). CDR1 is SGHTA and CDR2 is FQGNSA in the germline V gene. V was shortened by 1 base and J by 0 bases, with 13 bases between the two germline ends. The CDR3 covers 17 residues. The CDR3 DNA reads as TGTGCCAGCAGCTTAGACGGAGCGGGCAGCTCCTACAATGAGCAGTTCTTC. Translation: CASSLDGAGSSYNEQFF. Supplemented by reference TRBV7-2 and TRBJ2-1, the full variable domain reads GAGVSQSPSNKVTEKGKDVELRCDPISGHTALYWYRQSLGQGLEFLIYFQGNSAPDKSGLPSDRFSAERTGGSVSTLTIQRTQQEDSAVYLCASSLDGAGSSYNEQFFGPGTRLTVL.

The chain is built from TRBV6-2 or TRBV6-3 and TRBJ1-1; D uncertain. Trimming cost V 6 bases and J 8 bases, with 10 bases left between them. This CDR3 region has 11 residues. Germline CDR1 is MNHEY and CDR2 is SVGEGT. The CDR3 sequence is CASSQNMEAFF. The CDR3 region has the DNA TGTGCCAGCAGCCAAAATATGGAAGCTTTCTTT.

This chain links TRBV19 with TRBJ2-5; 7 nucleotides match TRBD2. Germline values: CDR1 LNHDA, CDR2 SQIVND (reference sequence). The junction had 6 bases not matched to a gene; V was cut back by 3 bases and J by 5 bases. This CDR3 has 14 amino acids. DNA for the CDR3: TGTGCCAGTAGTATTACGACTAGCTCGGAGACCCAGTACTTC. Its translation is CASSITTSSETQYF.

This chain joins TRBV2 and TRBJ1-1; 10 nucleotides match TRBD1. From germline, CDR1 is SNHLY and CDR2 FYNNEI. This CDR3 has 17 residues. The ends lost 6 bases at V and 3 bases at J; junction bases unmatched: 13. DNA of the CDR3: TGTGCCAGCAGGGACCGGGACAGGGGTAGTAAGGACACTGAAGCTTTCTTT. It specifies CASRDRDRGSKDTEAFF.

In its sample, this clone was seen a few times. The chain links TRBV29-1 to TRBJ1-2; 7 positions agree with TRBD1. Trimming took 4 bases from V and 7 from J; bases not matched to a gene: 3. The germline CDR1 and CDR2 sequences are SQVTM and ANQGSEA. The CDR3 totals 11 residues. In DNA, the CDR3 is TGCAGCGTTGCGGAGGGGGCTGGCTACACCTTC. Residues: CSVAEGAGYTF.

On this clone: The same CDR3 is also encoded by other DNA sequences in this sample. The chain has TRBV18 and TRBJ2-3, with D uncertain. Deletions cut 1 base from V and 0 bases from J, with 5 bases between. The germline gives CDR1 KGHSH, CDR2 LQKENI. The CDR3 length is 14 residues. CDR3 sequence: CASSPRASTDTQYF. The CDR3 nucleotides are TGTGCCAGCTCACCACGCGCTAGCACAGATACGCAGTATTTT.

This clone is a singleton in its sample. The chain employs TRBV7-2 and TRBJ2-5, with D possibly being TRBD2 (6 bases). Per germline, CDR1 SGHTA and CDR2 FQGNSA. The CDR3 runs to 15 residues. V was clipped by 1 base and J by 5 bases, with 14 bases between them. CDR3 sequence (DNA): TGTGCCAGCAGCTTAGGCGCGGGGTGGCACGAGACCCAGTACTTC. Translating gives CASSLGAGWHETQYF.

V is TRBV6-2 or TRBV6-3 and J is TRBJ1-4, with 10 nucleotides matching TRBD1. V shed 4 bases, J shed 5 bases, and the junction held 13 bases outside the gene matches. The CDR3 totals 18 residues. CDR1 and CDR2 from the germline V gene are MNHEY and SVGEGT. In DNA, the CDR3 is TGTGCCAGCAGTTCCGACCGGGACAGGGGACCCTGGAATGAAAAACTGTTTTTT. This gives the protein CASSSDRDRGPWNEKLFF.